This TCR beta chain is from a study of blood T cell repertoires in COVID-19. Study processing details: Amplification of reference gene primers provided the estimated nucleated cell counts. Clones were read by immunoSEQ multiplex PCR, and TCRdb kept only the in-frame ones, dropping some. That table is the source of V, J and clone size, and D and trimming were worked out from the DNA. The sample holds approximately 52,000 clones, over 75% seen once. The ends lost 4 bases at V and 7 bases at J; junction bases unmatched: 4. This CDR3 has 13 amino acids. The germline V gene encodes CDR1 MNHEY and CDR2 SVGEGT.

The chain employs TRBV6-2 or TRBV6-3 and TRBJ1-2, with 9 bases lining up with TRBD1. Sequenced material: peripheral blood. The TCR originated in a human donor with active COVID-19. The donor label of this sample is uncertain. The chain's CDR3 is CASSWTGATGYTF. The CDR3 DNA is TGTGCCAGCAGTTGGACAGGGGCAACTGGCTACACCTTC.